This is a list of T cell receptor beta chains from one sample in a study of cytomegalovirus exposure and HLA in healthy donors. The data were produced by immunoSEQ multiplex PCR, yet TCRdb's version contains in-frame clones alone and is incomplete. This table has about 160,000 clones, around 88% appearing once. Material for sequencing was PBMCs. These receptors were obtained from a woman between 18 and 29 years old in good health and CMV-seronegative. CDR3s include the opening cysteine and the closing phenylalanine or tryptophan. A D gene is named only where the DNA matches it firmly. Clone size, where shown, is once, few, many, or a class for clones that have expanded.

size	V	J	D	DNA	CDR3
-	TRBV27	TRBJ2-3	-	TGTGCCAGCGGGCAAGGGAGTACGCAGTATTTT	CASGQGSTQYF
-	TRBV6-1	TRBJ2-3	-	TGTGCCAGCAGTGCGCTAGCCCGCACAGATACGCAGTATTTT	CASSALARTDTQYF
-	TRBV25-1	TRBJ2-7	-	TGTGCCAGCAGTCGGGGCTACGAGCAGTACTTC	CASSRGYEQYF
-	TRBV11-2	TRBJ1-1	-	TGTGCCAGCAGCTTATGGGGGGGAGACGAAGCTTTCTTT	CASSLWGGDEAFF
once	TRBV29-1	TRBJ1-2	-	TGCAGCGTTGAAGATCAACAGGGTCATGGCTACACCTTC	CSVEDQQGHGYTF
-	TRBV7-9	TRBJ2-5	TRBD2	TGTGCCAGCAGCCTCACCGGGACTAGCGGTGAAGAGACCCAGTACTTC	CASSLTGTSGEETQYF
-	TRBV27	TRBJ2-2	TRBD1	TGTGCCACCAGGGGGACAGTCAACACCGGGGAGCTGTTTTTT	CATRGTVNTGELFF
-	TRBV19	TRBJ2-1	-	TGTGCCAGTAATACGGACAGTTCCTACAATGAGCAGTTCTTC	CASNTDSSYNEQFF
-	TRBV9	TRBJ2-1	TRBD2	TGTGCCAGCAGCTTATCTCCTAGCGGACGCAATGAGCAGTTCTTC	CASSLSPSGRNEQFF
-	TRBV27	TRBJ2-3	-	TGTGCCAGCAGTTCAGTAGATACGCAGTATTTT	CASSSVDTQYF
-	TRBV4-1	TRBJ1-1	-	TGCGCCAGCAGCCAAGCTGGGGGCGCCGGCACTGAAGCTTTCTTT	CASSQAGGAGTEAFF
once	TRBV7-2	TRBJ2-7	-	TGTGCCAGCAGCTCTAGCTCCTACGAGCAGTACTTC	CASSSSSYEQYF
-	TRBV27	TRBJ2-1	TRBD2	TGTGCCAGCAGTCTGAATTCGGGAGGTGAGCAGTTCTTC	CASSLNSGGEQFF
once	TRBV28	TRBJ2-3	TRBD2	TGTGCCAGCAGTCCCCTAGCGGGAGGGCCCTCGGATACGCAGTATTTT	CASSPLAGGPSDTQYF
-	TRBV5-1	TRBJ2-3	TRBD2	TGCGCCAGCAGCTTGTTGCTAGCGGGGGGACTCACAGATACGCAGTATTTT	CASSLLLAGGLTDTQYF
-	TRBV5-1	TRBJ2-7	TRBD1	TGCGCCAGCAGCGGGCAGGGGGCCTACGAGCAGTACTTC	CASSGQGAYEQYF
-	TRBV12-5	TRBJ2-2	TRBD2	TGTGCTAGTGGTCCCTCCGGACTAGCGGGAGGGCCGAACACCGGGGAGCTGTTTTTT	CASGPSGLAGGPNTGELFF
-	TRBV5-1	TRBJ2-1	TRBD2	TGCGCCAGCAACGACGAGCGGGGGGGCCGGAATGAGCAGTTCTTC	CASNDERGGRNEQFF
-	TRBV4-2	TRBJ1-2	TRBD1	TGTGCCAGCAGCCCAGGGGTGGGTTCCAGGGGGGTAGATGGCTACACCTTC	CASSPGVGSRGVDGYTF
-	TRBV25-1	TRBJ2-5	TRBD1	TGTGCCAGCAGTGAGAGGGGCAGGGGGCTTGAGACCCAGTACTTC	CASSERGRGLETQYF
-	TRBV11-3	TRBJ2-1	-	TGTGCCAGCAGCCAGGGTAGTGGCGAGACGGTTGTGAATGAGCAGTTCTTC	CASSQGSGETVVNEQFF
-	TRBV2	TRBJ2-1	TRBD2	TGTGCCAGCAGCGTACAAAGCGGGGGGACTGAGCAGTTCTTC	CASSVQSGGTEQFF
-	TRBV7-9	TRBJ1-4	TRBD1	TGTGCCAGCAGCTTAGAGACAGGGGGCGAAGAAAAACTGTTTTTT	CASSLETGGEEKLFF
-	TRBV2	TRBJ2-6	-	TGTGCCACCCTGACTACTGGGGCCAACGTCCTGACTTTC	CATLTTGANVLTF
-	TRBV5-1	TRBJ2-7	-	TGCGCCAGCAGCTTGGGCGACGAGCAGTACTTC	CASSLGDEQYF
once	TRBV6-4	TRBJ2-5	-	TGTGCCAGCACCCAGGGGTTACGGCAGTACTTC	CASTQGLRQYF
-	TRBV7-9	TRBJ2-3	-	TGTGCCAGCAGCCAACAGGGAAGCACAGATACGCAGTATTTT	CASSQQGSTDTQYF
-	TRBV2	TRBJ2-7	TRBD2	TGTGCCAGCAGTGCCCTCGCGGGAGAGACCTACGAGCAGTACTTC	CASSALAGETYEQYF
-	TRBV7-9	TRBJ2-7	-	TGTGCCAGCAGCTTAATCTCCGGCAGGGGGGACCACGAGCAGTACTTC	CASSLISGRGDHEQYF
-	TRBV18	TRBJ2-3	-	TGTGCCAGCTCACCACGGGCACTTAGTAGCACAGATACGCAGTATTTT	CASSPRALSSTDTQYF
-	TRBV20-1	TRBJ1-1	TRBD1	TGCAGTGCTGAGAGGGGGCGTAAAGCTTTCTTT	CSAERGRKAFF
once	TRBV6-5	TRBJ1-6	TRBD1	TGTGCCAGCAGGAGGACCGGGACAGGGTTTTCACCCCTCCACTTT	CASRRTGTGFSPLHF
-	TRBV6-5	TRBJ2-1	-	TGTGCCAGCAGTTACTCGCGGGAGCAGTTCTTC	CASSYSREQFF
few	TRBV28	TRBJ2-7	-	TGTGCCAGCAGTTTGGGCGGGGCTTCCCCCCACGAGCAGTACTTC	CASSLGGASPHEQYF
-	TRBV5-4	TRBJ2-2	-	TGTGCCAGCAGCCCCCGAGCCCTGGACACCGGGGAGCTGTTTTTT	CASSPRALDTGELFF
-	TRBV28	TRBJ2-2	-	TGTGCCAGCAACTTAGTAGCCCTCACCGGGGAGCTGTTTTTT	CASNLVALTGELFF